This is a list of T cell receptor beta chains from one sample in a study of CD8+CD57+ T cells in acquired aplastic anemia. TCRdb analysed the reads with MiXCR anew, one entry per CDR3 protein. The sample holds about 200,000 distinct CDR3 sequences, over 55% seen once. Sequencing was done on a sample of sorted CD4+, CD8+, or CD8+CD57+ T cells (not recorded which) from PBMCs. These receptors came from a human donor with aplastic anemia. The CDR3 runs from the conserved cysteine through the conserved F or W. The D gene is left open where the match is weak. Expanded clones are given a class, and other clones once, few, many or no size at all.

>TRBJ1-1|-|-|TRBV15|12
CATSNPNTEAFF
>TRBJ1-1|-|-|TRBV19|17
CASRLGVGGGKNTEAFF
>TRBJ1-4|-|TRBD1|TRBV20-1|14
CSVEQGGVNEKLFF
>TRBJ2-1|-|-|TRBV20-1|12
CSARVPYNEQFF
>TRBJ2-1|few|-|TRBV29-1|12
CSVVGRANEQFF
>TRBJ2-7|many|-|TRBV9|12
CASSATGDEQYF
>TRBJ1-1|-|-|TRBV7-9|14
CASSLGFMNTEAFF
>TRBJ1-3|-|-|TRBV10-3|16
CAISDTAGRYRDTIYF
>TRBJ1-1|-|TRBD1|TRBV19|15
CASRLRDRGELEAFF
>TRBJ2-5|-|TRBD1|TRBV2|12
CASTRQGETQYF
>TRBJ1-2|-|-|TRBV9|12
CASSLSGSGYTF
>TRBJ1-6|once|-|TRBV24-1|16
CATSDLDITHNSPLHF
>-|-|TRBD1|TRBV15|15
CASSDRGTPRETQYF
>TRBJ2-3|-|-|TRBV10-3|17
CAITKTPGDFRTDTQYF
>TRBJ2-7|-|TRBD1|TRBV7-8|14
CASSPHRGRDEQYF
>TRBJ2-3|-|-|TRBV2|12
CASREWPDTQYF
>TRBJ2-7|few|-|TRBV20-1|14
CSARATTVRYEQYF
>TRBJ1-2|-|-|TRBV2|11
CASTRAYGYTF
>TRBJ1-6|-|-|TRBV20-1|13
CSASRGDNSPLHF
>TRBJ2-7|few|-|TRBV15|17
CATSSKPWGTGAYEQYF
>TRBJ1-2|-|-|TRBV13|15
CASSLKLGGNYGYTF
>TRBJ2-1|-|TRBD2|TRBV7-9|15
CASSLVAGGENEQFF